One and the same sample provided the 6 T cell receptor beta chains below, sequenced in a study of T cell changes during pregnancy in multiple sclerosis. Measured with immunoSEQ multiplex PCR; TCRdb has only the in-frame clones, and not every one. Here the sample spans under 50,000 clones, 92% being singletons. Sequencing used CD4+ T cells from peripheral blood mononuclear cells, obtained in the first trimester of pregnancy. These receptors all stem from a female donor with multiple sclerosis, enrolled in a pregnancy study.

V usage is TRBV28 and J usage is TRBJ2-7; D unresolved. The CDR3 contains 14 residues. Germline CDR1 and CDR2: MDHEN and SYDVKM. V lost 5 bases and J 3 bases, leaving 14 bases between the germline ends. This CDR3 is CASSRPPGGYEQYF. In DNA, the CDR3 is TGTGCCAGCAGTCGCCCGCCCGGCGGCTACGAGCAGTACTTC.

V and J are TRBV5-1 and TRBJ2-1, with 14 bases lining up with TRBD2. In germline, CDR1 is SGHRS, CDR2 YFSETQ. With 3 bases clipped from V and 4 bases from J, the junction kept 3 bases outside the gene matches. CDR3 size: 16 residues. The CDR3, as DNA: TGCGCCAGCAGCTCAGGACTAGCGGGAGGATACAATGAGCAGTTCTTC. It yields the protein CASSSGLAGGYNEQFF.

As DNA, the CDR3 is TGTGCCAGCAGTTCCCGTATGTCAGCTAACTATGGCTACACCTTC. Protein: CASSSRMSANYGYTF. This chain links TRBV6-5 with TRBJ1-2; D is unclear. The germline V gene has CDR1 MNHEY and CDR2 SVGAGI. Trimming took off 4 bases at V and 0 bases at J, with 12 bases between the two ends. The CDR3 is made up of 15 amino acids.

This clone was recorded only once. This chain joins TRBV30 and TRBJ1-5; D gene unclear. Trimming pared 3 bases from V and 5 bases from J, leaving 11 bases between. Germline CDR1 is GTSNPN and CDR2 is SVGIG (reference sequence). The CDR3 totals 13 residues. CDR3: CAWSPYVDQPQHF. The CDR3 DNA sequence: TGTGCCTGGAGCCCGTATGTAGATCAGCCCCAGCATTTT.

V gene TRBV28 combines with J gene TRBJ1-5; the match to TRBD1 covers 11 bases. V shed 1 base, J shed 11 bases, and the junction held 7 bases outside the gene matches. Germline V CDR1 and CDR2: MDHEN, SYDVKM. The CDR3 spans 15 residues. CDR3 nucleotide sequence: TGTGCCAGCAGTTTATTGGGACAGGGGGAAGAGGCCCAGCATTTT. It encodes CASSLLGQGEEAQHF.

The chain combines TRBV2 with TRBJ2-7; D is perhaps TRBD1 (7 bases). CDR3 length: 20 amino acids. V was shortened by 0 bases and J by 2 bases, with 26 bases between the two germline ends. The V gene's germline CDR1 is SNHLY and CDR2 FYNNEI. CDR3 loop: CASSEARVGRGAKIPYEQYF. CDR3 in DNA: TGTGCCAGCAGTGAAGCACGGGTCGGCAGGGGGGCGAAGATACCCTACGAGCAGTACTTC.